The 32 T cell receptor beta chains listed next were all sequenced from one sample in a study of blood T cell repertoires in COVID-19. The table came from immunoSEQ multiplex PCR; TCRdb's copy has only in-frame clones and leaves some out. The sample lists 360,000 or so clones; almost 90% were seen once. The material sequenced was PBMCs or T cells enriched from blood (not recorded which). Receptors were obtained from a woman aged 25 to 45 who had been exposed to COVID-19.

This rearrangement joins TRBV27 to TRBJ2-7; 8 bases align to TRBD2. V dropped 5 bases and J dropped 3; count of bases not matched to a gene: 6. The CDR3 length is 14 residues. Looked up from germline, CDR1 is MNHEY and CDR2 is SMNVEV (reference sequence). The CDR3 DNA sequence: TGTGCCAGCAGTAATACCGGGACTAGCTACGAGCAGTACTTC. It translates to CASSNTGTSYEQYF.

J is TRBJ1-2 and V is TRBV7-9; D unclear. Trimming shortened V by 5 bases and J by 8 bases, and 21 bases separated the two germline ends. Germline V gene data show CDR1 as SEHNR and CDR2 as FQNEAQ (reference sequence). This CDR3 is built from 15 residues. The CDR3 region is CASSPDGSSRSGYTF. CDR3 nucleotides: TGTGCCAGCAGCCCCGACGGGTCGAGCCGGAGCGGCTACACCTTC.

This chain links TRBV9 with TRBJ1-6; maybe TRBD1 (6 bases). Germline V gives CDR1 SGDLS, CDR2 YYNGEE. V was trimmed by 5 bases and J by 9 bases, leaving 12 bases between them. The CDR3 loop spans 13 amino acids. The CDR3 nucleotides read TGTGCCAGCAGTGGCACCAGGGGTTCACCCCTCCACTTT. Protein sequence: CASSGTRGSPLHF.

The CDR3 sequence: CASSLGYTGGFTNEKLFF. The CDR3 DNA is TGTGCCAGCAGCTTAGGCTACACAGGGGGGTTTACTAATGAAAAACTGTTTTTT. V usage is TRBV7-2 and J usage is TRBJ1-4, with TRBD1 matching over 8 bases. V gave up 1 base and J gave up 2 bases; unmatched junction bases: 9. The V gene's germline CDR1 is SGHTA and CDR2 FQGNSA. The CDR3 is 18 residues long.

This clone has a handful of counts. The chain has TRBV7-8 and TRBJ2-6; perhaps TRBD2 as D (5 bases). The germline CDR1 and CDR2 sequences are SGHVS and FQNEAQ. Trimming took 1 base from V and 1 from J, leaving 8 bases between them. The CDR3 covers 16 residues. In nucleotides, the CDR3 is TGTGCCAGCAGCTTAGTAGGAGGTTCTGGGGCCAACGTCCTGACTTTC. It specifies CASSLVGGSGANVLTF.

V usage is TRBV10-1 and J usage is TRBJ2-1, with 8 bases fitting TRBD2. The V gene end was trimmed by 6 bases and the J gene end by 5 bases; junction bases not matched to a gene: 6. CDR1 is WNHNN, CDR2 SYGVQD, per germline (reference sequence). There are 14 residues in the CDR3. The CDR3 DNA sequence: TGCGCCAGCAGCTTTAGCGGGGCGAACAATGAGCAGTTCTTC. Translated, it gives CASSFSGANNEQFF.

This clone was observed a single time. The V and J genes are TRBV28 and TRBJ1-1, with a weak D call TRBD1 (6 bases). CDR3 length: 14 residues. The germline V gene encodes CDR1 MDHEN and CDR2 SYDVKM. The V gene lost 5 bases and the J gene lost 6 bases, with 16 bases spanning the gap. CDR3 sequence reads: CASSTYRVGAEAFF. CDR3 nucleotide sequence: TGTGCCAGCAGTACTTACAGGGTTGGAGCTGAAGCTTTCTTT. The variable domain in full, completed from reference TRBV28 and TRBJ1-1, reads DVKVTQSSRYLVKRTGEKVFLECVQDMDHENMFWYRQDPGLGLRLIYFSYDVKMKEKGDIPEGYSVSREKKERFSLILESASTNQTSMYLCASSTYRVGAEAFFGQGTRLTVV.

The gene calls are TRBV3-1 (or the pseudogene TRBV3-2) and TRBJ1-2; D may be TRBD1 (5 bases). CDR3 length equals 13 residues. Germline V CDR1 and CDR2: LGHDT, YNNKEL (reference sequence). Trimming took 3 bases from V and 7 from J, leaving 12 bases between them. CDR3 in DNA: TGTGCCAGCAGCCAGGGGGGTTTAAGTGGCTACACCTTC. It translates to CASSQGGLSGYTF.

The rearrangement uses TRBV5-4 and TRBJ2-2; 14 bases agree with TRBD2. There are 17 residues in the CDR3. Trimming cost V 4 bases and J 7 bases; bases outside gene matches: 9. The V gene's germline CDR1 is SGHNT and CDR2 YYREEE (reference sequence). In DNA form, the CDR3 reads TGTGCCAGCAGCCCCGGGACTAGCGGGAGAAAGGTCGGGGAGCTGTTTTTT. The encoded protein is CASSPGTSGRKVGELFF.

The chain links TRBV12-3 or TRBV12-4 to TRBJ2-7, with unresolved D. Trimming pared 5 bases from V and 6 bases from J, leaving 14 bases between. This CDR3 spans 13 amino acids. CDR3 sequence: CASSPGSNAEQYF. CDR3 DNA sequence: TGTGCCAGCAGTCCGGGTTCTAATGCCGAGCAGTACTTC.

The chain joins TRBV19 to TRBJ1-1, with 8 bases fitting TRBD1. Looked up from germline, CDR1 is LNHDA and CDR2 is SQIVND (reference sequence). CDR3 length: 13 residues. Losses at the gene ends were 2 bases for V and 7 bases for J; bases not matched to a gene: 3. CDR3 region: CASSIQGAVEAFF. The CDR3 nucleotides read TGTGCCAGTAGTATACAGGGGGCGGTTGAAGCTTTCTTT.

This clone was observed a handful of times. The CDR3 reads CASSSDTALNEKLFF. CDR3 bases: TGTGCCAGCAGCTCAGACACAGCTCTTAATGAAAAACTGTTTTTT. The V gene is TRBV5-4, the J gene TRBJ1-4; D is ambiguous. The V gene's germline CDR1 is SGHNT and CDR2 YYREEE (reference sequence). The CDR3 contains 15 residues. Trimming stripped 3 bases from V and 4 bases from J, with 13 bases between.

The rearrangement uses TRBV24-1 and TRBJ2-6; 9 nucleotides line up with TRBD1. This CDR3 contains 14 residues. CDR1 is KGHDR and CDR2 is SFDVKD in the germline V gene. Losses at the gene ends were 6 bases for V and 14 bases for J; bases not matched to a gene: 10. CDR3 bases: TGTGCCACCAGTCATAAGGGACAGGGCGGCCTCCTGACTTTC. Protein sequence: CATSHKGQGGLLTF.

The chain joins TRBV28 to TRBJ1-2; no clear D. CDR3 length equals 14 residues. V shed 7 bases and J shed 1 base, with 13 bases lying between them. The germline V gene has CDR1 MDHEN and CDR2 SYDVKM. The CDR3 region is CASIREGGNYGYTF. In DNA form, the CDR3 reads TGTGCCAGCATAAGGGAGGGTGGTAACTATGGCTACACCTTC.

For the CDR3, the DNA is TGTGCCAGCAGCCAAGGGGCTTCGAGCGGGGACACCGGGGAGCTGTTTTTT. Protein product: CASSQGASSGDTGELFF. The chain links TRBV3-1 (or the pseudogene TRBV3-2) to TRBJ2-2; 7 nucleotides line up with TRBD2. CDR1 and CDR2 (germline): LGHDT, YNNKEL (reference sequence). This CDR3 is 17 amino acids long. The V and J ends lost 1 base and 3 bases, in that order; junction bases with no gene match: 8.

CDR3 amino acids: CASSPHGADSAQETQYF. The CDR3 coding sequence is TGTGCCAGCAGTCCCCATGGGGCTGACAGTGCTCAAGAGACCCAGTACTTC. The chain joins TRBV2 to TRBJ2-5; a weak D match, TRBD1 (5 bases). This CDR3 is 17 amino acids long. Trimming removed 5 bases from V and 2 bases from J, with 21 bases in between. Germline V lookup: CDR1 SNHLY, CDR2 FYNNEI.

Only a few counts were recorded for this clone. The DNA for the CDR3 is TGCAGCGTTGAAGAGTGGGCTAGCGGGAGGGCCGGGGATGAGCAGTTCTTC. Protein product: CSVEEWASGRAGDEQFF. This rearrangement joins TRBV29-1 to TRBJ2-1, with 12 positions matching TRBD2. With 0 bases clipped from V and 8 bases from J, the junction kept 11 bases outside the gene matches. CDR1 and CDR2 (germline): SQVTM, ANQGSEA. This CDR3 has 17 residues.

The chain employs TRBV14 and TRBJ1-4; weak D call: TRBD1 (6 bases). Germline V lookup: CDR1 SGHDN, CDR2 FVKESK. The germline V and J ends were trimmed by 0 bases and 5 bases, with 16 bases remaining between them. The CDR3 extends over 17 amino acids. CDR3 region: CASSQDGMQGKNEKLFF. As DNA, the CDR3 is TGTGCCAGCAGCCAAGACGGTATGCAGGGGAAGAATGAAAAACTGTTTTTT.

J is TRBJ2-3 and V is TRBV5-4; TRBD2 matches 8 bases. The germline CDR1 and CDR2 sequences are SGHNT and YYREEE (reference sequence). The CDR3 is 15 amino acids. The junction had 6 bases not matched to a gene; V was cut back by 3 bases and J by 3 bases. CDR3 loop: CASSSSGGGTDTQYF. In DNA, the CDR3 is TGTGCCAGCAGCTCGAGCGGGGGAGGTACAGATACGCAGTATTTT.

The CDR3 DNA reads TGTGCCAGCAGAAAGGGACAGACTTATGGCTACACCTTC. It is translated as CASRKGQTYGYTF. The V gene is TRBV27, the J gene TRBJ1-2; 7 nucleotides agree with TRBD1. This CDR3 comprises 13 residues. Per germline, CDR1 MNHEY and CDR2 SMNVEV (reference sequence). The J segment lost 5 bases and the V segment lost 6 bases, leaving 6 bases of the junction unmatched.

The chain couples TRBV2 to TRBJ2-2, with 7 bases aligning to TRBD2. The CDR3 is 15 residues long. CDR1 is SNHLY, CDR2 FYNNEI, per germline. V shed 7 bases, J shed 4 bases, and the junction held 9 bases outside the gene matches. CDR3 loop: CASKASSGTTGELFF. In DNA form, the CDR3 reads TGTGCCAGCAAAGCGTCTAGCGGAACCACCGGGGAGCTGTTTTTT.

This clone was seen once. The chain uses TRBV7-8 and TRBJ1-2, with 9 bases that match TRBD1. With V trimmed by 1 base and J by 8 bases, 5 bases remained unmatched. Per germline, CDR1 SGHVS and CDR2 FQNEAQ. This CDR3 has 14 amino acids. CDR3 nucleotide sequence: TGTGCCAGCAGCTTAGGGGGACAGGGCGGCGGCTACACCTTC. The encoded protein is CASSLGGQGGGYTF.

The V call is TRBV19, the J call TRBJ1-4, with D possibly being TRBD1 (6 bases). The ends were cut back, 7 bases at V and 1 base at J, with 16 bases in the middle. Germline values: CDR1 LNHDA, CDR2 SQIVND (reference sequence). This CDR3 is built from 16 residues. The CDR3 is CASTPRGPLTNEKLFF. The CDR3 DNA reads TGTGCCAGTACCCCCAGGGGTCCCTTAACTAATGAAAAACTGTTTTTT.

The CDR3 nucleotides read TGTGCCAGCAGTAACCACCGGCCCGATACCACCGGGACTCCTAATTCACCCCTCCACTTT. It encodes CASSNHRPDTTGTPNSPLHF. V gene TRBV28 combines with J gene TRBJ1-6, with D perhaps matching TRBD1 (5 bases). In germline, CDR1 is MDHEN, CDR2 SYDVKM. Trimming took off 5 bases at V and 6 bases at J, with 29 bases between the two ends. The CDR3 consists of 20 residues. The whole variable domain, filled in from reference TRBV28 and TRBJ1-6, reads DVKVTQSSRYLVKRTGEKVFLECVQDMDHENMFWYRQDPGLGLRLIYFSYDVKMKEKGDIPEGYSVSREKKERFSLILESASTNQTSMYLCASSNHRPDTTGTPNSPLHFGNGTRLTVT.

This chain uses TRBV11-3 with TRBJ2-3; 14 nucleotides match TRBD2. The CDR3 is 16 amino acids. Germline V gene sequence: CDR1 SGHNT, CDR2 YENEEA. V gave up 5 bases and J gave up 3 bases; unmatched junction bases: 4. The CDR3 nucleotides are TGTGCCAGCAGCAGGGGGACTAGCGGGAGAACAGATACGCAGTATTTT. This codes for CASSRGTSGRTDTQYF.

The rearrangement links TRBV6-5 to TRBJ1-5; 10 bases agree with TRBD1. This CDR3 contains 15 residues. Germline V gives CDR1 MNHEY, CDR2 SVGAGI. V lost 6 bases to trimming and J lost 5 bases; unmatched junction nucleotides: 7. In DNA form, the CDR3 reads TGTGCCAGCAGAGCGGGACAGGGGATTTATCAGCCCCAGCATTTT. Protein product: CASRAGQGIYQPQHF.

The chain recombines TRBV6-5 with TRBJ2-3, with 7 bases lining up with TRBD2. The CDR3 is 16 amino acids. Germline values: CDR1 MNHEY, CDR2 SVGAGI. Trimming cost V 0 bases and J 8 bases; bases outside gene matches: 11. The CDR3 loop reads CASSYSSTSALGTQYF. DNA for the CDR3: TGTGCCAGCAGTTACTCGAGCACTAGCGCGTTAGGTACGCAGTATTTT.

J is TRBJ1-2 and V is TRBV29-1; D remains ambiguous. Germline CDR1 SQVTM, CDR2 ANQGSEA. This CDR3 spans 11 amino acids. V lost 6 bases, J lost 3 bases, and 8 bases lay in between. CDR3 in DNA: TGCAGCGTATCACGGGACTATGGCTACACCTTC. It encodes CSVSRDYGYTF.

This clone occurred once. The chain recombines TRBV15 with TRBJ1-5; perhaps TRBD1 as D (5 bases). The CDR3 covers 15 residues. V lost 1 base, J lost 9 bases, and 16 bases lay in between. Germline CDR1 LNHNV, CDR2 YYDKDF (reference sequence). The CDR3 spells CATSRGGGFDPPQHF. In DNA form, the CDR3 reads TGTGCCACCAGCAGAGGGGGGGGGTTTGATCCGCCCCAGCATTTT.

This chain uses TRBV29-1 with TRBJ1-4; D gene unclear. Germline CDR1 and CDR2: SQVTM and ANQGSEA. This CDR3 region has 13 residues. The germline V and J ends were trimmed by 3 bases and 4 bases, with 9 bases remaining between them. In DNA, the CDR3 is TGCAGCGTTGATCCGGGAGATAATGAAAAACTGTTTTTT. This translates into CSVDPGDNEKLFF.

This clone has only one observation. This chain connects TRBV5-1 to TRBJ2-7; 9 positions agree with TRBD2. The CDR3 totals 14 residues. V was pared by 4 bases and J by 4 bases, with 6 bases of the junction left unmatched. CDR1 and CDR2 (germline): SGHRS, YFSETQ. This CDR3 reads CASSPGTSRYEQYF. The CDR3 DNA reads as TGCGCCAGCAGCCCGGGGACTAGCAGGTACGAGCAGTACTTC.

V and J are TRBV20-1 and TRBJ1-1, with a possible D match to TRBD1 (5 bases). V lost 7 bases and J 10 bases, leaving 16 bases between the germline ends. The CDR3 runs to 11 residues. Germline V gene data show CDR1 as DFQATT and CDR2 as SNEGSKA (reference sequence). In DNA form, the CDR3 reads TGCAGTGGGGGGGGAAGTAAAACAGCTTTCTTT. Translation gives CSGGGSKTAFF.